A selection of T cell receptor beta chains follows, all from one sample in a study of blood T cells in healthy people across ages. TCRdb recomputed calls from the 5' RACE reads with MiXCR, one row per CDR3 protein. The data hold about 720,000 distinct CDR3 sequences, with approximately 21% observed a single time. The sample consisted of blood. All receptors come from a man aged 65 to 79 in good health. CDR3s include the opening cysteine and the closing phenylalanine or tryptophan. Fields, in order: V gene, J gene, D gene, clone size, CDR3 protein, CDR3 DNA. A D gene is named only where the DNA matches it firmly. The size of a clone is reported for some rows only, either as once, few or many, or as a class for expanded clones.

v_call: TRBV5-1
j_call: TRBJ2-1
d_call: NA
clone_size: NA
cdr3_aa: CATARTGRTNEQFF
cdr3_nt: TGCGCCACCGCCCGGACTGGTCGAACGAATGAGCAGTTCTTC

v_call: TRBV28
j_call: TRBJ2-7
d_call: NA
clone_size: many
cdr3_aa: CASSFSDYEQYF
cdr3_nt: TGTGCCAGCAGTTTTTCCGACTACGAGCAGTACTTC

v_call: TRBV6-6
j_call: TRBJ2-1
d_call: TRBD1
clone_size: few
cdr3_aa: CASSSNPIYRDREYF
cdr3_nt: TGTGCCAGCAGTTCCAACCCAATCTACCGGGACAGAGAGTACTTC

v_call: TRBV20-1
j_call: TRBJ2-6
d_call: TRBD1
clone_size: NA
cdr3_aa: CSAYLGQGPSGANVLTF
cdr3_nt: TGCAGTGCCTACTTGGGACAGGGGCCCTCTGGGGCCAACGTCCTGACTTTC

v_call: TRBV24-1
j_call: TRBJ1-2
d_call: NA
clone_size: NA
cdr3_aa: CATSDPDTGYTF
cdr3_nt: TGTGCCACCAGTGATCCCGATACTGGCTACACCTTC

v_call: TRBV27
j_call: TRBJ2-4
d_call: NA
clone_size: NA
cdr3_aa: CASIGLSGNIQYF
cdr3_nt: TGTGCCAGCATTGGGCTGTCGGGAAACATTCAGTACTTC

v_call: TRBV5-4
j_call: TRBJ2-5
d_call: NA
clone_size: NA
cdr3_aa: CASSLTGIEQYF
cdr3_nt: TGTGCCAGCAGCTTGACAGGGATAGAGCAGTACTTC

v_call: TRBV12-3/TRBV12-4
j_call: TRBJ2-3
d_call: NA
clone_size: NA
cdr3_aa: CASTVRRYARSTDTQYF
cdr3_nt: TGTGCCAGCACCGTACGGCGCTACGCTCGGAGCACAGATACGCAGTATTTT

v_call: TRBV19
j_call: TRBJ2-3
d_call: NA
clone_size: many
cdr3_aa: CASSMVAVDTQYF
cdr3_nt: TGTGCCAGTAGTATGGTAGCGGTAGATACGCAGTATTTT

v_call: TRBV12-3/TRBV12-4
j_call: TRBJ1-2
d_call: NA
clone_size: many
cdr3_aa: CASSPQGYGYTF
cdr3_nt: TGTGCCAGCAGTCCGCAGGGCTATGGCTACACCTTC

v_call: TRBV6-6
j_call: TRBJ1-4
d_call: NA
clone_size: few
cdr3_aa: CAGSSGQQEKLFF
cdr3_nt: TGTGCCGGATCATCCGGACAGCAGGAAAAACTGTTTTTT

v_call: TRBV20-1
j_call: TRBJ1-5
d_call: NA
clone_size: NA
cdr3_aa: CSASPNSVEPQHF
cdr3_nt: TGCAGTGCTAGCCCCAACTCAGTGGAGCCCCAGCATTTT

v_call: TRBV4-2
j_call: TRBJ1-4
d_call: NA
clone_size: few
cdr3_aa: CASRSSPSWATNEKLFF
cdr3_nt: TGTGCCAGCCGATCCAGCCCATCATGGGCAACTAATGAAAAACTGTTTTTT

v_call: TRBV5-1
j_call: TRBJ2-1
d_call: TRBD2
clone_size: NA
cdr3_aa: CASSLRESRGEHNEQFF
cdr3_nt: TGCGCCAGCAGCTTGCGGGAGTCCCGGGGGGAACACAATGAGCAGTTCTTC

v_call: TRBV9
j_call: TRBJ2-4
d_call: NA
clone_size: few
cdr3_aa: CASSVDVGSNIQYF
cdr3_nt: TGTGCCAGCAGCGTAGACGTGGGGTCAAACATTCAGTACTTC

v_call: TRBV15
j_call: TRBJ1-2
d_call: NA
clone_size: NA
cdr3_aa: CATSRDASHYGYTF
cdr3_nt: TGTGCCACCAGCAGAGATGCCTCCCACTATGGCTACACCTTC

v_call: TRBV11-2
j_call: TRBJ1-2
d_call: NA
clone_size: few
cdr3_aa: CASSLDSGFTYGYTF
cdr3_nt: TGTGCCAGCAGCTTAGATTCAGGTTTCACCTATGGCTACACCTTC

v_call: TRBV12-3/TRBV12-4
j_call: TRBJ1-1
d_call: NA
clone_size: few
cdr3_aa: CASSLRVGLTEAFF
cdr3_nt: TGTGCCAGCAGTTTACGTGTAGGGTTAACTGAAGCTTTCTTT

v_call: TRBV14
j_call: TRBJ1-3
d_call: TRBD1
clone_size: NA
cdr3_aa: CASSQSSGGHTIYF
cdr3_nt: TGTGCCAGCAGCCAATCTTCAGGGGGTCACACCATATATTTT

v_call: TRBV12-3/TRBV12-4
j_call: TRBJ2-7
d_call: TRBD1
clone_size: NA
cdr3_aa: CASSSGQGVNEQYF
cdr3_nt: TGTGCCAGCAGCTCCGGACAGGGTGTCAACGAGCAGTACTTC

v_call: TRBV20-1
j_call: TRBJ2-7
d_call: NA
clone_size: few
cdr3_aa: CSTNRDADEQYF
cdr3_nt: TGCAGTACTAACCGGGACGCCGACGAGCAGTACTTC

v_call: TRBV12-3/TRBV12-4
j_call: TRBJ2-2
d_call: NA
clone_size: few
cdr3_aa: CASSLQGRTGELFF
cdr3_nt: TGTGCCAGCAGTTTACAGGGCCGGACCGGGGAGCTGTTTTTT

v_call: TRBV18
j_call: TRBJ2-2
d_call: NA
clone_size: NA
cdr3_aa: CASSPRDSGPGELFF
cdr3_nt: TGTGCCAGCTCACCGCGGGACTCAGGTCCAGGGGAGCTGTTTTTT

v_call: TRBV10-3
j_call: TRBJ2-5
d_call: TRBD1
clone_size: few
cdr3_aa: CAISEGDSHLRAQYF
cdr3_nt: TGTGCCATCAGTGAAGGGGACAGCCACCTCAGGGCCCAGTACTTC

v_call: TRBV7-6
j_call: TRBJ1-2
d_call: NA
clone_size: many
cdr3_aa: CASSPGGRNYGYTF
cdr3_nt: TGTGCCAGCAGCCCTGGGGGGCGAAACTATGGCTACACCTTC

v_call: TRBV20-1
j_call: TRBJ2-7
d_call: NA
clone_size: NA
cdr3_aa: CSAPKGVGSYEQYF
cdr3_nt: TGCAGTGCCCCGAAGGGGGTGGGGTCCTACGAGCAGTACTTC

v_call: TRBV3-1
j_call: TRBJ2-3
d_call: TRBD1
clone_size: few
cdr3_aa: CASSHDRDRSTDTQYF
cdr3_nt: TGTGCCAGCAGCCACGACCGGGACAGGAGCACAGATACGCAGTATTTT

v_call: TRBV3-1
j_call: TRBJ2-1
d_call: TRBD2
clone_size: once
cdr3_aa: CASSQGSGTSGNNEQFF
cdr3_nt: TGTGCCAGCAGCCAAGGCTCCGGGACTAGCGGAAACAATGAGCAGTTCTTC

v_call: TRBV20-1
j_call: TRBJ2-3
d_call: TRBD2
clone_size: once
cdr3_aa: CSASGGALMPDTQYF
cdr3_nt: TGCAGTGCTAGCGGGGGGGCCCTTATGCCAGATACGCAGTATTTT

v_call: TRBV6-6
j_call: TRBJ2-4
d_call: NA
clone_size: few
cdr3_aa: CASGVHGDIQYF
cdr3_nt: TGTGCCAGTGGGGTGCACGGGGACATTCAGTACTTC

v_call: TRBV2
j_call: TRBJ2-3
d_call: TRBD2
clone_size: NA
cdr3_aa: CASSVGLAGDVDTQYF
cdr3_nt: TGTGCCAGCAGTGTTGGACTAGCGGGAGATGTAGATACGCAGTATTTT

v_call: TRBV20-1
j_call: TRBJ1-2
d_call: TRBD1
clone_size: NA
cdr3_aa: CSARDLVDRGGGYTF
cdr3_nt: TGCAGTGCTAGAGATCTGGTGGACAGGGGAGGTGGCTACACCTTC

v_call: TRBV6-1
j_call: TRBJ2-7
d_call: NA
clone_size: few
cdr3_aa: CASRIGGRTEQYF
cdr3_nt: TGTGCCAGCAGGATAGGCGGACGCACCGAGCAGTACTTC

v_call: TRBV6-6
j_call: TRBJ2-5
d_call: NA
clone_size: NA
cdr3_aa: CASILGGSGEQFF
cdr3_nt: NA

v_call: TRBV13
j_call: TRBJ1-1
d_call: TRBD1
clone_size: few
cdr3_aa: CASSRSGGLLNTEAFF
cdr3_nt: TGTGCCAGCAGCAGATCAGGGGGCCTTTTGAACACTGAAGCTTTCTTT

v_call: TRBV20-1
j_call: TRBJ2-1
d_call: TRBD2
clone_size: few
cdr3_aa: CSARPGLAYNEQFF
cdr3_nt: TGCAGTGCTAGGCCCGGACTAGCGTACAATGAGCAGTTCTTC

v_call: TRBV28
j_call: TRBJ1-2
d_call: NA
clone_size: NA
cdr3_aa: CASKGAGKTGGYTF
cdr3_nt: TGTGCCAGCAAAGGGGCAGGCAAAACGGGGGGCTACACCTTC

v_call: TRBV29-1
j_call: TRBJ2-3
d_call: NA
clone_size: NA
cdr3_aa: CSAVTGPPRTQYF
cdr3_nt: TGCAGCGCGGTTACCGGGCCCCCTAGGACGCAGTATTTT

v_call: TRBV3-1
j_call: TRBJ2-1
d_call: NA
clone_size: once
cdr3_aa: CASRAPSGTEQFF
cdr3_nt: TGTGCCAGCAGAGCTCCTTCTGGCACCGAGCAGTTCTTC

v_call: TRBV7-2
j_call: TRBJ1-4
d_call: NA
clone_size: few
cdr3_aa: CASSFYSQNEKLFF
cdr3_nt: TGTGCCAGCAGCTTCTACAGCCAGAATGAAAAACTGTTTTTT

v_call: TRBV24-1
j_call: TRBJ2-1
d_call: TRBD2
clone_size: NA
cdr3_aa: CATSDLGSTSGEDNEQFF
cdr3_nt: TGTGCCACCAGTGATTTGGGGTCGACTAGCGGGGAAGACAATGAGCAGTTCTTC

v_call: TRBV4-3
j_call: TRBJ2-1
d_call: NA
clone_size: NA
cdr3_aa: CASSQDEGPWNEQFF
cdr3_nt: TGCGCCAGCAGCCAAGATGAAGGACCCTGGAATGAGCAGTTCTTC

v_call: TRBV27
j_call: TRBJ2-1
d_call: TRBD1
clone_size: NA
cdr3_aa: CASRSGTGSSNEQFF
cdr3_nt: TGTGCCAGCCGCTCCGGGACAGGGTCTTCGAATGAGCAGTTCTTC

v_call: TRBV18
j_call: TRBJ2-5
d_call: NA
clone_size: many
cdr3_aa: CASSPVNRVGETQYF
cdr3_nt: TGTGCCAGCTCACCCGTGAACAGGGTTGGGGAGACCCAGTACTTC

v_call: TRBV12-3/TRBV12-4
j_call: TRBJ1-3
d_call: NA
clone_size: NA
cdr3_aa: CASSLLTGQGNTIYF
cdr3_nt: TGTGCCAGCAGCCTCCTTACAGGGCAAGGAAACACCATATATTTT

v_call: TRBV7-2
j_call: TRBJ2-5
d_call: NA
clone_size: few
cdr3_aa: CASSREFRETQYF
cdr3_nt: TGTGCCAGCAGCAGGGAGTTTCGAGAGACCCAGTACTTC

v_call: TRBV5-1
j_call: TRBJ2-3
d_call: TRBD2
clone_size: NA
cdr3_aa: CASSSGLVLTDTQYF
cdr3_nt: TGCGCCAGCAGCTCCGGACTAGTCTTGACAGATACGCAGTATTTT

v_call: TRBV27
j_call: TRBJ2-1
d_call: TRBD1
clone_size: few
cdr3_aa: CASRQTGTGNEQFF
cdr3_nt: TGTGCCAGCAGGCAGACCGGGACAGGGAATGAGCAGTTCTTC

v_call: TRBV12-3/TRBV12-4
j_call: TRBJ1-2
d_call: NA
clone_size: few
cdr3_aa: CASSFGRLKNYGYTF
cdr3_nt: TGTGCCAGCAGTTTTGGCAGGCTGAAAAACTATGGCTACACCTTC

v_call: TRBV2
j_call: TRBJ1-5
d_call: NA
clone_size: NA
cdr3_aa: CASRDTLNQPQHF
cdr3_nt: TGTGCCAGCAGGGACACACTAAATCAGCCCCAGCATTTT